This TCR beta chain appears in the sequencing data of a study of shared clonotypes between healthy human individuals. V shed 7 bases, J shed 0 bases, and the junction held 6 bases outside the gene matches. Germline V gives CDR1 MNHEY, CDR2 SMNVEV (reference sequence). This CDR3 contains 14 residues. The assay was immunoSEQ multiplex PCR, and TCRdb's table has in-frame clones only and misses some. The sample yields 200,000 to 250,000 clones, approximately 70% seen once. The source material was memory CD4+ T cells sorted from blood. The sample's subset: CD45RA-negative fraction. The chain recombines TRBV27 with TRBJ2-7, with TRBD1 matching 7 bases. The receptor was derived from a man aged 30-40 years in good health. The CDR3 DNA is TGTGCCAGCAAGATACAGGGGTCCTCCTACGAGCAGTACTTC. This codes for CASKIQGSSYEQYF.